A single T cell receptor (beta chain) is shown here with its context. The sample comes from a study of CD8 T cells in Susac syndrome. The RNA, about 0.45 to 1 ug, was put through reverse transcription using random hexamers. TCRdb processed the immunoSEQ multiplex PCR reads anew with MiXCR; each CDR3 protein has one entry. Of fewer than 150,000 distinct CDR3 sequences in the sample, about 94% are singletons; the top ten hold over 0.25%. The receptor comes from a human donor in good health. The specimen sequenced was CD8+ T cells from PBMCs.

The CDR3 DNA is TGTGCCAGCAGCTTGGTAGGGGTCTACGAGCAGTACTTC. Its translation is CASSLVGVYEQYF. The genes are TRBV5-6 and TRBJ2-7; D is possibly TRBD1 (5 bases). The CDR3 runs 13 residues. V lost 0 bases to trimming and J lost 3 bases, with 7 bases between them. The germline gives CDR1 SGHDT, CDR2 YYEEEE.